Described below is a single TCR beta chain sequence and its context. Antigen unknown. TCRdb keeps only in-frame clones here, not all; method: immunoSEQ multiplex PCR. The sample comprises more than 95,000 clones, 85% to 95% of which are singletons, and around 5% rests with the top ten. The V gene lost 7 bases and the J gene lost 9 bases, with 25 bases spanning the gap. Germline V CDR1 and CDR2: MDHEN, SYDVKM. CDR3 length: 16 amino acids. The sample is drawn from a study of T cell responses to AZD1222 COVID-19 vaccine. Study outcomes and limitations: Sampling that yielded the repertoires occurred only after the peak T cell response. Donor demographics were predominantly white British with a female majority; clonal diversity may be underestimated.

The receptor comes from an adult in good health. Sequenced here: peripheral blood, sampled on day 0 of AZD1222 vaccination. The chain carries TRBV28 and TRBJ2-1; D is perhaps TRBD2 (6 bases). Written as DNA, the CDR3 is TGTGCCAGCATGAGCCCCGGGCGTTTCCTGGAGGGTGAGCAGTTCTTC. Amino acid sequence: CASMSPGRFLEGEQFF.